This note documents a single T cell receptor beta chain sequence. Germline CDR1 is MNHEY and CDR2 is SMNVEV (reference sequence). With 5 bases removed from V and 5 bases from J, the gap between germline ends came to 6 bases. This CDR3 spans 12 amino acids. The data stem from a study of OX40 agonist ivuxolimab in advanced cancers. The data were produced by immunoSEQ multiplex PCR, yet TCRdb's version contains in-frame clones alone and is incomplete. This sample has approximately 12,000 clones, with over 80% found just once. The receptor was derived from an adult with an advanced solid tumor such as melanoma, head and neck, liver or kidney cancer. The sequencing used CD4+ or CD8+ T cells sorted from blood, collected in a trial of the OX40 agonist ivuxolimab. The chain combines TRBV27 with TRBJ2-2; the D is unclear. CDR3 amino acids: CASSPPTGELFF. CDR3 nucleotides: TGTGCCAGCAGTCCTCCTACCGGGGAGCTGTTTTTT.